Ten or more counts support the clone carrying this T cell receptor (beta chain). Its target is unknown. The data are from a study of spatial heterogeneity in lung cancer. At the level of the study: Detection consistently captured more beta-chain sequences than alpha-chain sequences. Study results and limitations: Whereas they appeared in blood less at follow-up, ubiquitous expanded tumor TCRs appeared there more at resection.

Time point noted: blood at routine non-recurrence follow-up after resection. Extraction of whole RNA from tumor, nontumor lung or frozen PBMC preceded unsorted sequencing. On each TCR cDNA molecule, a unique molecular identifier was present. TCRdb re-called the 5' RACE reads with MiXCR, one entry per CDR3 protein. The sample holds 20,000 to 30,000 distinct CDR3 sequences, almost 10% seen once. Deletions cut 4 bases from V and 4 bases from J, with 18 bases between. CDR1 is SGHNT and CDR2 is YYREEE in the germline V gene (reference sequence). This CDR3 is built from 16 residues. This chain uses TRBV5-4 with TRBJ2-1; a possible D gene is TRBD2 (6 bases). This specimen was PBMCs, taken at follow-up. This TCR was recovered from a male donor with early-stage non-small cell lung cancer. The CDR3 sequence: CASSPRRDSIYNEQFF. The DNA of the CDR3 is TGTGCCAGCAGCCCCCGCAGGGACTCGATATACAATGAGCAGTTCTTC.